This entry lists 30 T cell receptor beta chains sequenced from one sample in a study of control samples from healthy donors and cancer patients. The table came from immunoSEQ multiplex PCR; TCRdb's copy has only in-frame clones and leaves some out. The table records some 150,000 clones, 85% to 95% of them present only once. The sample taken for sequencing was blood. Receptor source: a man aged 35-49 years in good health.

The J gene is TRBJ1-5, the V gene TRBV2; 7 positions agree with TRBD1. Germline V gene lookup returns CDR1 SNHLY and CDR2 FYNNEI. V shed 7 bases and J 7 bases; nucleotides not matched to a gene: 4. The CDR3 is 12 residues long. The CDR3 DNA is TGTGCCAGCAAGACAGGGAACCAGCCCCAGCATTTT. It yields the protein CASKTGNQPQHF.

The rearrangement links TRBV4-1 to TRBJ1-2; 9 nucleotides line up with TRBD1. Trimming took 0 bases from V and 2 from J; bases not matched to a gene: 4. CDR1 and CDR2 from the germline V gene are MGHRA and YSYEKL. CDR3 length equals 16 residues. The CDR3 DNA reads TGCGCCAGCAGCCAAGACCAGGACAGGGGAAACTATGGCTACACCTTC. Translated: CASSQDQDRGNYGYTF.

The rearrangement uses TRBV15 and TRBJ2-2, with D possibly TRBD2 on 6 matching bases. The CDR3 has 14 residues. Germline CDR1 reads LNHNV; CDR2 reads YYDKDF (reference sequence). V was cut by 3 bases and J by 3 bases, with 8 bases left in between. The CDR3: CATSRGGDTGELFF. For the CDR3, the DNA is TGTGCCACCAGCAGGGGGGGAGACACCGGGGAGCTGTTTTTT.

V is TRBV11-2 and J is TRBJ1-4; D is undetermined. Between the trimmed V and J ends, which lost 5 bases and 5 bases, there was a span of 12 bases. This CDR3 comprises 14 residues. Looked up from germline, CDR1 is SGHAT and CDR2 is FQNNGV. The CDR3 here is CASSPRQTNEKLFF. CDR3 DNA sequence: TGTGCCAGCAGCCCCAGGCAAACAAATGAAAAACTGTTTTTT.

This chain joins TRBV6-5 and TRBJ1-2; D is perhaps TRBD1 (6 bases). The V gene's germline CDR1 is MNHEY and CDR2 SVGAGI. V lost 4 bases, J lost 4 bases, and 13 bases lay in between. The CDR3 spans 14 residues. CDR3 nucleotides: TGTGCCAGCAGTTCCCTACAGGGAAGCTATGGCTACACCTTC. It is translated as CASSSLQGSYGYTF.

This chain joins TRBV27 and TRBJ2-7; 9 bases align to TRBD1. Germline CDR1 is MNHEY and CDR2 is SMNVEV (reference sequence). CDR3 length: 15 residues. V shed 3 bases and J 6 bases; nucleotides not matched to a gene: 9. The CDR3, as DNA: TGTGCCAGCAGTTTGGAAGGACAGGGGATCTCCGAGCAGTACTTC. It is translated as CASSLEGQGISEQYF.

The genes are TRBV10-3 and TRBJ1-6; 9 positions agree with TRBD1. Trimming cost V 4 bases and J 9 bases; bases outside gene matches: 4. In germline, CDR1 is ENHRY, CDR2 SYGVKD. CDR3 length equals 14 residues. The CDR3: CAISGTGVGSPLHF. The CDR3 DNA sequence: TGTGCCATCAGTGGGACAGGGGTAGGTTCACCCCTCCACTTT.

The chain combines TRBV24-1 with TRBJ1-1, with D perhaps TRBD1 (5 bases). This CDR3 is built from 11 residues. The germline CDR1 and CDR2 sequences are KGHDR and SFDVKD. The V gene lost 7 bases and the J gene lost 7 bases, with 9 bases spanning the gap. The CDR3 is CATRGTDEAFF. Here the CDR3 DNA reads TGTGCCACCAGGGGGACGGATGAAGCTTTCTTT.

This chain joins TRBV5-4 and TRBJ2-2; D is unresolved. The CDR3 has 11 amino acids. Trimming shortened V by 7 bases and J by 6 bases, and 7 bases separated the two germline ends. Germline V gene data show CDR1 as SGHNT and CDR2 as YYREEE (reference sequence). CDR3 region: CASYPPGELFF. CDR3 DNA sequence: TGTGCCAGCTACCCTCCCGGGGAGCTGTTTTTT.

The CDR3 spells CASSLGEGRFAYEQYF. The CDR3 DNA sequence: TGTGCCAGCAGCTTGGGGGAGGGCCGGTTCGCCTACGAGCAGTACTTC. The chain couples TRBV5-6 to TRBJ2-7, with 7 nucleotides matching TRBD2. This CDR3 spans 16 amino acids. Trimming cost V 0 bases and J 2 bases; bases outside gene matches: 8. Germline assignment: CDR1 SGHDT and CDR2 YYEEEE.

V is TRBV18 and J is TRBJ2-5; 8 bases map to TRBD1. This CDR3 region has 15 residues. In germline, CDR1 is KGHSH, CDR2 LQKENI. The trim removed 3 bases at V and 9 bases at J, leaving 12 bases unmatched. The CDR3 DNA reads TGTGCCAGCTCACCCCAGGGGGCAAACTGGGATGCCCAGTACTTC. Protein sequence: CASSPQGANWDAQYF. Looking up the rest from reference TRBV18 and TRBJ2-5 gives the full variable domain: NAGVMQNPRHLVRRRGQEARLRCSPMKGHSHVYWYRQLPEEGLKFMVYLQKENIIDESGMPKERFSAEFPKEGPSILRIQQVVRGDSAAYFCASSPQGANWDAQYFGPGTRLLVL.

V usage is TRBV4-1 and J usage is TRBJ2-4, with 8 bases that match TRBD1. Germline CDR1 and CDR2: MGHRA and YSYEKL. The CDR3 is 12 residues long. V lost 5 bases to trimming and J lost 15 bases; unmatched junction nucleotides: 9. As DNA, the CDR3 is TGCGCCAGCAGCAACGATCCGGACAGGGTGTACTTC. Its protein is CASSNDPDRVYF.

The chain uses TRBV4-2 and TRBJ1-6; TRBD1 might be the D (5 bases). CDR1 is LGHNA, CDR2 YNFKEQ, per germline. The CDR3 runs 16 residues. V was pared by 0 bases and J by 9 bases, with 15 bases between. The CDR3 loop reads CASSQDAGGSGSPLHF. In nucleotides, the CDR3 is TGTGCCAGCAGCCAAGATGCGGGGGGATCGGGTTCACCCCTCCACTTT.

The V call is TRBV7-9, the J call TRBJ2-2; D possibly uses TRBD1 or TRBD2 (6 bases each). Germline-derived CDR1 and CDR2 are SEHNR and FQNEAQ (reference sequence). This CDR3 spans 14 amino acids. V was clipped by 3 bases and J by 4 bases, with 9 bases between them. CDR3: CASSFKGGTGELFF. CDR3 DNA sequence: TGTGCCAGCAGCTTCAAGGGGGGCACCGGGGAGCTGTTTTTT.

This chain links TRBV7-8 with TRBJ1-5; D may be TRBD1 (6 bases). CDR1 is SGHVS, CDR2 FQNEAQ, per germline. V was shortened by 1 base and J by 2 bases, with 12 bases between the two germline ends. This CDR3 is built from 16 residues. CDR3 coding DNA: TGTGCCAGCAGCTTAGGGGGGGGCAGGGGCAATCAGCCCCAGCATTTT. Translated: CASSLGGGRGNQPQHF.

V usage is TRBV4-3 and J usage is TRBJ1-5; a weak D match, TRBD1 (5 bases). V lost 0 bases and J 2 bases, leaving 14 bases between the germline ends. This CDR3 is built from 17 residues. CDR1 is LGHNA, CDR2 YSLEER, per germline. CDR3 nucleotides: TGCGCCAGCAGCCAAGATGCAGGGAGAGTGGGCAATCAGCCCCAGCATTTT. Translated, it gives CASSQDAGRVGNQPQHF.

The chain uses TRBV5-1 and TRBJ1-5; D is undetermined. CDR1 is SGHRS and CDR2 is YFSETQ in the germline V gene. The length of the CDR3 is 13 residues. Trimming pared 0 bases from V and 3 bases from J, leaving 4 bases between. CDR3 sequence: CASSLDFNQPQHF. In DNA form, the CDR3 reads TGCGCCAGCAGCTTGGATTTCAATCAGCCCCAGCATTTT. The whole variable domain, remainder taken from reference TRBV5-1 and TRBJ1-5, is KAGVTQTPRYLIKTRGQQVTLSCSPISGHRSVSWYQQTPGQGLQFLFEYFSETQRNKGNFPGRFSGRQFSNSRSEMNVSTLELGDSALYLCASSLDFNQPQHFGDGTRLSIL.

The V gene is TRBV6-1, the J gene TRBJ1-2; possible D gene TRBD1, 6 bases. CDR1 and CDR2 from the germline V gene are MNHNS and SASEGT. The CDR3 spans 14 residues. The V end was cut by 3 bases, the J end by 7 bases, with 15 bases between. As DNA, the CDR3 is TGTGCCAGCAGTGAGTTACAGGGTCCTCGTGGCTACACCTTC. This sequence encodes CASSELQGPRGYTF.

The chain carries TRBV29-1 and TRBJ2-2; D unresolved. The germline CDR1 and CDR2 sequences are SQVTM and ANQGSEA. CDR3 size: 13 residues. The germline V and J ends were trimmed by 3 bases and 0 bases, with 5 bases remaining between them. The CDR3 spells CSVDATNTGELFF. The DNA of the CDR3 is TGCAGCGTTGACGCGACGAACACCGGGGAGCTGTTTTTT.

The gene calls are TRBV24-1 and TRBJ1-2, with 12 bases that match TRBD1. CDR1 and CDR2 from the germline V gene are KGHDR and SFDVKD. The V segment lost 2 bases and the J segment 6 bases; nucleotides outside the gene matches: 3. The CDR3 runs 15 residues. This CDR3 reads CATSDYGTGGHGYTF. CDR3 nucleotides: TGTGCCACCAGTGATTACGGGACAGGGGGCCATGGCTACACCTTC.

The chain recombines TRBV12-5 with TRBJ1-1; D is undetermined. Germline-derived CDR1 and CDR2 are LGHNT and FRNRAP. The CDR3 is 15 residues long. V gave up 6 bases and J gave up 0 bases, with 14 bases separating them. The CDR3 reads CASGHPGSLNTEAFF. The DNA of the CDR3 is TGTGCTAGTGGCCACCCGGGTAGTTTGAACACTGAAGCTTTCTTT.

This clone was seen a single time. The rearrangement links TRBV4-1 to TRBJ2-7, with D maybe TRBD2 (6 bases). Looked up from germline, CDR1 is MGHRA and CDR2 is YSYEKL. The CDR3 is made up of 16 amino acids. V gave up 2 bases and J gave up 1 base, with 15 bases separating them. The CDR3 here is CASSQTPGLPSYEQYF. The CDR3 nucleotides are TGCGCCAGCAGCCAAACACCGGGACTTCCATCCTACGAGCAGTACTTC.

V usage is TRBV7-2 and J usage is TRBJ2-2; D is unclear. The CDR3 contains 13 residues. Germline CDR1 SGHTA, CDR2 FQGNSA. V was pared by 2 bases and J by 7 bases, with 8 bases between. The CDR3 here is CASSLRVGGELFF. In DNA, the CDR3 is TGTGCCAGCAGCTTACGGGTTGGCGGGGAGCTGTTTTTT.

The J gene is TRBJ2-5, the V gene TRBV25-1, with D uncertain. The germline gives CDR1 MGHDK, CDR2 SYGVNS. Trimming took off 4 bases at V and 4 bases at J, with 1 base between the two ends. The CDR3 runs to 10 residues. The CDR3 region has the DNA TGTGCCAGCAGTGGAGAGACCCAGTACTTC. Translation: CASSGETQYF.

The rearrangement links TRBV11-2 to TRBJ1-2; D may be TRBD1 (5 bases). Per germline, CDR1 SGHAT and CDR2 FQNNGV. V was cut by 10 bases and J by 7 bases, with 19 bases left in between. The CDR3 has 13 amino acids. The CDR3 sequence is CANPLTRGIGYTF. The CDR3 DNA reads as TGTGCCAACCCACTTACTCGGGGGATTGGCTACACCTTC.

The rearrangement links TRBV10-3 to TRBJ2-7, with TRBD1 as a possible D gene (6 bases). Germline CDR1 ENHRY, CDR2 SYGVKD. This CDR3 has 12 amino acids. V was clipped by 2 bases and J by 6 bases, with 8 bases between them. The CDR3 region has the DNA TGTGCCATCAGTGAGAGGGGGAGCGAGCAGTACTTC. Its protein product is CAISERGSEQYF.

The V gene is TRBV4-2, the J gene TRBJ2-2; TRBD2 agrees at 14 bases. Germline loops: CDR1 LGHNA, CDR2 YNFKEQ. The V and J ends lost 2 bases and 3 bases, in that order; junction bases with no gene match: 2. The CDR3 covers 17 residues. The CDR3 bases are TGTGCCAGCAGCCAATCGGGACTAGCGGGAGACACCGGGGAGCTGTTTTTT. It translates to CASSQSGLAGDTGELFF.

For this clone: A much larger clone differs from this one at a single base, so this may be a read error. Other DNA sequences within the sample encode an identical CDR3. The CDR3 DNA reads TGCGCCAGCAGCCAAGATAGGAACACTGAAGCTTTCTTT. This translates into CASSQDRNTEAFF. This rearrangement joins TRBV4-3 to TRBJ1-1; D is unclear. Germline loops: CDR1 LGHNA, CDR2 YSLEER. V was cut by 0 bases and J by 1 base, with 3 bases left in between. There are 13 residues in the CDR3.

The chain uses TRBV2 and TRBJ1-4; D remains unclear. CDR3 size: 11 residues. V lost 8 bases and J 6 bases, leaving 7 bases between the germline ends. Germline-derived CDR1 and CDR2 are SNHLY and FYNNEI. For the CDR3, the DNA is TGTGCCAGCTCCGGGGATGAAAAACTGTTTTTT. It encodes CASSGDEKLFF.

DNA for the CDR3: TGTGCCAGCAGCGGCCGACTAGCAGCCCAAGAGACCCAGTACTTC. Its translation: CASSGRLAAQETQYF. The chain has TRBV6-5 and TRBJ2-5, with 7 bases matching TRBD2. There are 15 residues in the CDR3. Trimming at V came to 6 bases and at J to 1 base, leaving 8 bases not matched to a gene. Germline V gene data show CDR1 as MNHEY and CDR2 as SVGAGI.